This TCR beta chain emerged from a study of control samples from healthy donors and cancer patients. Looked up from germline, CDR1 is SNHLY and CDR2 is FYNNEI. Between the trimmed V and J ends, which lost 0 bases and 3 bases, there was a span of 8 bases. There are 14 residues in the CDR3. Generated by immunoSEQ multiplex PCR, the TCRdb table keeps only in-frame clones and is missing some. Of around 94,000 clones listed, about 88% are singletons. The origin of this receptor is a woman in her fifties or sixties in good health. Input material: blood. The V call is TRBV2, the J call TRBJ1-2; D uncertain. The CDR3 DNA is TGTGCCAGCAGTGAAGCCGGCGGGTACTATGGCTACACCTTC. This gives the protein CASSEAGGYYGYTF. The whole variable domain, filled in from reference TRBV2 and TRBJ1-2, reads EPEVTQTPSHQVTQMGQEVILRCVPISNHLYFYWYRQILGQKVEFLVSFYNNEISEKSEIFDDQFSVERPDGSNFTLKIRSTKLEDSAMYFCASSEAGGYYGYTFGSGTRLTVV.